The 26 T cell receptor beta chains below all came from one sample that was sequenced in a study of graft-versus-host responses after intestinal transplantation. These receptors have no known antigen. Sequenced by immunoSEQ multiplex PCR; TCRdb stores in-frame clones only, minus some. This sample has about 96,000 clones, with around 90% found just once. This sample comprised unstimulated CD4+ T cells sorted from spleen or lymph node cells, obtained before intestinal transplant. Source of these receptors: a human donor who received an intestinal transplant.

CDR3 bases: TGTGCCAGCAGCGGTGGAAGACAGGGCCACGAGCAGTACTTC. Protein product: CASSGGRQGHEQYF. The V and J genes are TRBV9 and TRBJ2-7, with 7 bases fitting TRBD1. J was trimmed by 5 bases and V by 3 bases; bases with no gene match: 8. This CDR3 has 14 residues. Germline-derived CDR1 and CDR2 are SGDLS and YYNGEE.

The chain has TRBV5-4 and TRBJ1-6, with D tentatively TRBD1 (5 bases). This CDR3 has 14 amino acids. Germline CDR1 reads SGHNT; CDR2 reads YYREEE (reference sequence). Trimming took 5 bases from V and 10 from J, leaving 16 bases between them. In DNA form, the CDR3 reads TGTGCCAGCAGTGCCGCGGGGGACCTCTCACCCCTCCACTTT. Translation: CASSAAGDLSPLHF.

V is TRBV6-1 and J is TRBJ1-1; D may be TRBD1 (6 bases). CDR3 size: 13 residues. The V and J ends lost 5 bases and 6 bases respectively, with 13 bases between them. Germline V gives CDR1 MNHNS, CDR2 SASEGT. Here the CDR3 DNA reads TGTGCCAGCAGTCAAAACAGGGTGGCTGAAGCTTTCTTT. It is translated as CASSQNRVAEAFF.

The sample holds one count of this clone. The J gene is TRBJ2-3, the V gene TRBV6-5; possible D gene TRBD2, 5 bases. The CDR3 is 15 amino acids. Trimming cost V 0 bases and J 4 bases, with 11 bases left between them. Per germline, CDR1 MNHEY and CDR2 SVGAGI. Here the CDR3 DNA reads TGTGCCAGCAGTTACTCACAATACGGGGCAGATACGCAGTATTTT. Translated, it gives CASSYSQYGADTQYF.

V and J are TRBV7-6 and TRBJ1-2, with D maybe TRBD1 (5 bases). Trimming shortened V by 2 bases and J by 8 bases, and 18 bases separated the two germline ends. The CDR3 runs 15 residues. Germline lookup yields CDR1 SGHVS and CDR2 FNYEAQ. The DNA for the CDR3 is TGTGCCAGCAGCTTATCGCGGCAGGGTGGTCGGGGCTACACCTTC. This codes for CASSLSRQGGRGYTF.

This chain joins TRBV30 and TRBJ1-1; possible D gene TRBD1, 6 bases. CDR1 GTSNPN and CDR2 SVGIG come from the germline V gene (reference sequence). The CDR3 has 15 residues. Trimming removed 3 bases at V and 0 bases at J, with 14 bases between. The CDR3 coding sequence is TGTGCCTGGAGAACTTTCCAGGGGCTGAACACTGAAGCTTTCTTT. This codes for CAWRTFQGLNTEAFF.

The chain is built from TRBV13 and TRBJ1-1, with 7 bases identical to TRBD1. With 5 bases clipped from V and 0 bases from J, the junction kept 6 bases outside the gene matches. CDR1 is PRHDT, CDR2 FYEKMQ, per germline (reference sequence). This CDR3 spans 15 amino acids. The CDR3 coding sequence is TGTGCCAGCAGCCAACCGGACAGGCTGAACACTGAAGCTTTCTTT. Translating it yields CASSQPDRLNTEAFF. The whole variable domain, filled in from reference TRBV13 and TRBJ1-1, reads AAGVIQSPRHLIKEKRETATLKCYPIPRHDTVYWYQQGPGQDPQFLISFYEKMQSDKGSIPDRFSAQQFSDYHSELNMSSLELGDSALYFCASSQPDRLNTEAFFGQGTRLTVV.

The V call is TRBV7-8, the J call TRBJ2-1, with a tentative D call TRBD1 (7 bases). The germline V gene encodes CDR1 SGHVS and CDR2 FQNEAQ. CDR3 length equals 15 residues. Trimming removed 3 bases at V and 4 bases at J, with 13 bases between. CDR3 residues: CASSLGGTAYNEQFF. CDR3 sequence (DNA): TGTGCCAGCAGCTTGGGCGGGACAGCGTACAATGAGCAGTTCTTC.

This clone was detected a few times. This chain links TRBV7-9 with TRBJ1-1; D is perhaps TRBD1 (6 bases). Trimming left V 4 bases short and J 14 bases short, with 14 bases between. Germline CDR1 reads SEHNR; CDR2 reads FQNEAQ (reference sequence). The CDR3 runs to 11 residues. The CDR3, as DNA: TGTGCCAGCAGCTCGACAGGAGGCAGGTTCTTT. It translates to CASSSTGGRFF.

This clone was seen just once. This rearrangement joins TRBV5-1 to TRBJ2-1; a possible D gene is TRBD1 (6 bases). The CDR3 totals 13 residues. Germline lookup yields CDR1 SGHRS and CDR2 YFSETQ. Trimming pared 1 base from V and 8 bases from J, leaving 10 bases between. The DNA of the CDR3 is TGCGCCAGCAGCTTGCAGGGACATTATGAGCAGTTCTTC. This translates into CASSLQGHYEQFF.

The gene calls are TRBV11-2 and TRBJ2-1, with D unclear. The germline V gene has CDR1 SGHAT and CDR2 FQNNGV. V was cut by 5 bases and J by 3 bases, with 17 bases left in between. CDR3 length: 16 residues. CDR3 sequence reads: CASSRSAGIGYNEQFF. CDR3 in DNA: TGTGCCAGCAGCCGTTCAGCAGGTATTGGCTACAATGAGCAGTTCTTC.

A remark on this clone: The junction departs from the called germline gene at one end, perhaps through a read error. The rearrangement uses TRBV5-1 and TRBJ1-4; D perhaps matches TRBD1 (6 bases). The germline gives CDR1 SGHRS, CDR2 YFSETQ. CDR3 length: 16 amino acids. In DNA form, the CDR3 reads TGCGCCAGCAGGATCAACTCCGGGACAACAAATGAAAAACTGTTTTTT. As protein: CASRINSGTTNEKLFF.

The chain uses TRBV6-1 and TRBJ1-5; 7 bases agree with TRBD1. The length of the CDR3 is 14 residues. Germline-derived CDR1 and CDR2 are MNHNS and SASEGT. V lost 4 bases and J lost 9; bases outside the gene matches: 9. The CDR3, as DNA: TGTGCCAGCAGTGGGGACAGATTTGAATGGCCCCAGCATTTT. Translated: CASSGDRFEWPQHF.

This chain links TRBV18 with TRBJ2-4; perhaps TRBD2 as D (5 bases). Germline V gene sequence: CDR1 KGHSH, CDR2 LQKENI. Deletions cut 3 bases from V and 9 bases from J, with 24 bases between. The CDR3 covers 17 residues. CDR3 in DNA: TGTGCCAGCTCACCCCCGGCTTTAGGTGTGGGCGGAGGCATTCAGTACTTC. It specifies CASSPPALGVGGGIQYF. Using reference TRBV18 and TRBJ2-4 for the parts outside the CDR3, the full variable domain is NAGVMQNPRHLVRRRGQEARLRCSPMKGHSHVYWYRQLPEEGLKFMVYLQKENIIDESGMPKERFSAEFPKEGPSILRIQQVVRGDSAAYFCASSPPALGVGGGIQYFGAGTRLSVL.

This clone was found once. The CDR3: CASSLAQGAYGYTF. As DNA, the CDR3 is TGTGCCAGCAGCTTAGCGCAGGGGGCCTATGGCTACACCTTC. The chain has TRBV7-2 and TRBJ1-2; 8 bases are shared with TRBD1. Germline V gives CDR1 SGHTA, CDR2 FQGNSA. The length of the CDR3 is 14 residues. V was pared by 0 bases and J by 4 bases, with 1 base of the junction left unmatched.

The chain is built from TRBV4-2 and TRBJ1-5; 11 bases are a match to TRBD1. V gave up 5 bases and J gave up 6 bases; unmatched junction bases: 6. Germline CDR1 is LGHNA and CDR2 is YNFKEQ. The CDR3 is 15 residues long. CDR3 amino acids: CASSLGQGVGQPQHF. CDR3 DNA: TGTGCCAGCAGCTTGGGACAGGGGGTAGGTCAGCCCCAGCATTTT.

The rearrangement uses TRBV19 and TRBJ2-3; 9 positions match TRBD2. CDR1 LNHDA and CDR2 SQIVND come from the germline V gene (reference sequence). The CDR3 is made up of 16 amino acids. J lost 4 bases, V lost 5 bases, and 10 bases had no gene match. CDR3 amino acids: CASSHIPQRGADTQYF. Written as DNA, the CDR3 is TGTGCCAGTAGTCATATTCCCCAGCGGGGGGCAGATACGCAGTATTTT.

The chain combines TRBV18 with TRBJ2-2, with D possibly being TRBD1 (7 bases). This CDR3 contains 18 residues. CDR1 and CDR2 from the germline V gene are KGHSH and LQKENI. V was clipped by 0 bases and J by 5 bases, with 19 bases between them. The CDR3: CASSPPFWRGRKTGELFF. CDR3 bases: TGTGCCAGCTCACCACCGTTTTGGAGGGGGCGGAAAACCGGGGAGCTGTTTTTT. Full variable domain (rest looked up from reference TRBV18 and TRBJ2-2): NAGVMQNPRHLVRRRGQEARLRCSPMKGHSHVYWYRQLPEEGLKFMVYLQKENIIDESGMPKERFSAEFPKEGPSILRIQQVVRGDSAAYFCASSPPFWRGRKTGELFFGEGSRLTVL.

This clone was seen a few times. J is TRBJ1-1 and V is TRBV6-1; D perhaps matches TRBD1 (6 bases). CDR3 length equals 14 residues. Germline V gene lookup returns CDR1 MNHNS and CDR2 SASEGT. The V end was cut by 7 bases, the J end by 1 base, with 13 bases between. The CDR3 protein is CASTRDIKNTEAFF. DNA for the CDR3: TGTGCCAGCACCCGGGACATTAAGAACACTGAAGCTTTCTTT.

This clone was picked up a small number of times. V and J are TRBV30 and TRBJ1-2; 7 bases match TRBD1. Germline loops: CDR1 GTSNPN, CDR2 SVGIG (reference sequence). V lost 1 base, J lost 0 bases, and 2 bases stayed unmatched. CDR3 length: 14 amino acids. The CDR3: CAWSAGQANYGYTF. The CDR3 coding sequence is TGTGCCTGGAGTGCAGGACAGGCTAACTATGGCTACACCTTC.

V and J are TRBV5-4 and TRBJ2-5, with D unresolved. The CDR3 has 15 amino acids. V was cut by 0 bases and J by 5 bases, with 14 bases left in between. Germline CDR1 and CDR2: SGHNT and YYREEE (reference sequence). CDR3 DNA sequence: TGTGCCAGCAGCTTGGAGTTGAGGAATCGGGAGACCCAGTACTTC. Amino acid sequence: CASSLELRNRETQYF.

The gene calls are TRBV10-2 and TRBJ1-4; TRBD1 might be the D (5 bases). Germline CDR1 and CDR2: WSHSY and SAAADI. V was clipped by 6 bases and J by 4 bases, with 12 bases between them. CDR3 length: 14 amino acids. CDR3 DNA sequence: TGCGCCAGCAGCTTGGGGCTTGATAATGAAAAACTGTTTTTT. As protein: CASSLGLDNEKLFF.

The chain recombines TRBV2 with TRBJ1-2, with D unclear. Germline V gene sequence: CDR1 SNHLY, CDR2 FYNNEI. V was pared by 0 bases and J by 6 bases, with 14 bases between. This CDR3 is 15 amino acids long. This CDR3 reads CASSEANPRVDGYTF. As DNA, the CDR3 is TGTGCCAGCAGTGAAGCGAATCCGCGGGTGGATGGCTACACCTTC.

The chain combines TRBV6-5 with TRBJ1-6; TRBD1 might be the D (6 bases). The V gene's germline CDR1 is MNHEY and CDR2 SVGAGI. The length of the CDR3 is 15 residues. Trimming removed 0 bases at V and 5 bases at J, with 8 bases between. The CDR3 coding sequence is TGTGCCAGCAGTTACTCCTACAGGGATAATTCACCCCTCCACTTT. This sequence encodes CASSYSYRDNSPLHF.

This chain links TRBV28 with TRBJ2-7; 16 bases line up with TRBD2. CDR1 and CDR2 (germline): MDHEN, SYDVKM. V was clipped by 7 bases and J by 7 bases; unmatched bases: 7. This CDR3 region has 15 residues. The CDR3, as DNA: TGTGCCAGCAAAATAGGGACTAGCGGGAGGGGAGAGCAGTACTTC. Protein: CASKIGTSGRGEQYF.

The DNA for the CDR3 is TGCAGCGTTACCCAATCCGGGACAGGGCGCGAGCAGTACTTC. Translating gives CSVTQSGTGREQYF. The J gene is TRBJ2-7, the V gene TRBV29-1, with 9 bases fitting TRBD1. The CDR3 extends over 14 amino acids. J lost 6 bases, V lost 5 bases, and 11 bases had no gene match. Germline V CDR1 and CDR2: SQVTM, ANQGSEA.